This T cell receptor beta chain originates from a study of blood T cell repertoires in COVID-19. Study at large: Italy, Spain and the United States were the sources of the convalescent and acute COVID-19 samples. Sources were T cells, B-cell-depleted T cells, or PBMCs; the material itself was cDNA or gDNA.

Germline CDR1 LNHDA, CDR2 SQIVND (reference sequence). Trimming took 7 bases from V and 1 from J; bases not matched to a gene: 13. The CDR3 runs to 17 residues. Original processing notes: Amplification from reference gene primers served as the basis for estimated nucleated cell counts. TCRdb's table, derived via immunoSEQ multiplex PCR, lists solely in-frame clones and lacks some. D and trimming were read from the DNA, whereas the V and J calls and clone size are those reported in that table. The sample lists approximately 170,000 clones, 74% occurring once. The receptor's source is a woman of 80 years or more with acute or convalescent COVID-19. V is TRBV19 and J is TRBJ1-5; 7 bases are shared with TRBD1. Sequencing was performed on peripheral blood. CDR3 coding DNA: TGTGCCAGTACCCTCATCGGGGACAGTAACAGCAATCAGCCCCAGCATTTT. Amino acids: CASTLIGDSNSNQPQHF.